This paragraph reports one TCR beta chain. The data derive from a study of blood T cell repertoires in COVID-19. Study information: Collection of acute and convalescent COVID-19 samples took place in the United States, Italy and Spain. T cells, B-cell-depleted T cells, or PBMCs provided the cDNA or gDNA that served as material.

The table came from immunoSEQ multiplex PCR; TCRdb's copy has only in-frame clones and leaves some out. Altogether approximately 90,000 clones are present, 78% being singletons, with the ten largest covering less than 7%. V dropped 1 base and J dropped 9; count of bases not matched to a gene: 3. The CDR3 is made up of 13 amino acids. Germline values: CDR1 LGHNA, CDR2 YNFKEQ. The origin of this receptor is a man between 65 and 85 years old with COVID-19, enrolled during active disease. The sample taken for sequencing was peripheral blood. The V gene is TRBV4-2, the J gene TRBJ2-1, with 7 bases aligning to TRBD2. The CDR3 loop reads CASSQVLAGEQFF. DNA for the CDR3: TGTGCCAGCAGCCAAGTGTTAGCGGGTGAGCAGTTCTTC.